The entry that follows covers one T cell receptor (beta chain) sequence. Via MiXCR, TCRdb re-called the PCR reads, giving one row per CDR3 protein. The sample includes approximately 680,000 distinct CDR3 sequences, 25% of them seen just once. The record originates from a study of molecular identifiers for immune sequencing clone quantification. Trimming pared 5 bases from V and 0 bases from J, leaving 12 bases between. The CDR3 runs to 15 residues. Germline-derived CDR1 and CDR2 are MNHEY and SMNVEV (reference sequence). The receptor comes from a human donor in good health. Some libraries in this study had Jurkat cell RNA spiked in. Material for sequencing was naive CD8+ T cells from blood, with Jurkat cell RNA spiked in. As for subset: FACS-sorted CD8+CD4-CCR7+CD45RA+ naive T cells. The rearrangement uses TRBV27 and TRBJ2-3; D not certain. The CDR3 loop is CASSHQRTSTDTQYF. As DNA, the CDR3 is TGTGCCAGCAGTCACCAAAGAACTAGCACAGATACGCAGTATTTT.